This TCR beta chain came from a study of cytomegalovirus exposure and HLA in healthy donors. TCRdb keeps only in-frame clones here, not all; method: immunoSEQ multiplex PCR. The table has 150,000 to 200,000 clones, 70% to 90% seen once. In the case of this clone: Antigen unknown.

Germline V gene lookup returns CDR1 ENHRY and CDR2 SYGVKD. V lost 5 bases and J lost 4, with 11 bases in between. The CDR3 length is 13 residues. Study results and limitations: Per published reports, the classifier diagnosed cytomegalovirus status with high specificity and sensitivity. The authors listed some 160 TCR beta chains as cytomegalovirus-associated.

Sample: PBMCs. V gene TRBV10-3 combines with J gene TRBJ2-5; TRBD1 is a possible D gene (5 bases). The TCR originated in a man under 40 in good health and CMV-seropositive. In nucleotides, the CDR3 is TGTGCCATCAGTCCAGGGATCAGAGAGACCCAGTACTTC. This sequence encodes CAISPGIRETQYF.